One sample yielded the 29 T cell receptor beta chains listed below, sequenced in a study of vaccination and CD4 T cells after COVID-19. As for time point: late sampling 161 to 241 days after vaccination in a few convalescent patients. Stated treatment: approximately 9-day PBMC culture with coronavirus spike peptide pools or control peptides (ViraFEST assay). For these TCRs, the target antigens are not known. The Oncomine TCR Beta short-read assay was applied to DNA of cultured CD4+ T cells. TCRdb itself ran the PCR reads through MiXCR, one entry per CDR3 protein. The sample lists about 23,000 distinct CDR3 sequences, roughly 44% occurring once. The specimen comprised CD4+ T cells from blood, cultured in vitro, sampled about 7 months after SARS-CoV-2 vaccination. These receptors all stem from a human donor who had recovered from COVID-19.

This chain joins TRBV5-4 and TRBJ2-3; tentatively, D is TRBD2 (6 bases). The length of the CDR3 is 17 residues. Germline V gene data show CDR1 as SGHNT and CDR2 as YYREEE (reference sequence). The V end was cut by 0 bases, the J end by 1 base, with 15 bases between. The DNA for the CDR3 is TGTGCCAGCAGCTTGGAGGTTAGCGGAGGCGGCACAGATACGCAGTATTTT. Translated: CASSLEVSGGGTDTQYF.

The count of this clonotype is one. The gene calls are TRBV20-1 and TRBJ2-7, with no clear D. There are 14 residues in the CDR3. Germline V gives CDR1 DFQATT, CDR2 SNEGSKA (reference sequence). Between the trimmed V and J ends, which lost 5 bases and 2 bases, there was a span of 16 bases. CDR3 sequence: CSAPPPTAAYEQYF. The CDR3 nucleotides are TGCAGTGCTCCACCCCCAACAGCCGCCTACGAGCAGTACTTC.

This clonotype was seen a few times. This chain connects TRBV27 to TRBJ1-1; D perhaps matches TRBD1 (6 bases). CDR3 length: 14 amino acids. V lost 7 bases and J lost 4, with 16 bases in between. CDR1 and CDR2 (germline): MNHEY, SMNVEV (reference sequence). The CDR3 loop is CASTRGGLGTEAFF. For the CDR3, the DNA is TGTGCCAGCACTAGGGGGGGGCTTGGCACTGAAGCTTTCTTT.

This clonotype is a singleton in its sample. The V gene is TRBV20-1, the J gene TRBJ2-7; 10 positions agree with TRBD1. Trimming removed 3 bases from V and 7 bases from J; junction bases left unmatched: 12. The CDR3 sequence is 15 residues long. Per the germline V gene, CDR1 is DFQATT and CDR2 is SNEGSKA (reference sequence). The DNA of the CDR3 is TGCAGTGCTAGGTTTGAAGGGACAGGGGTCAGGGAGCAGTACTTC. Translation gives CSARFEGTGVREQYF.

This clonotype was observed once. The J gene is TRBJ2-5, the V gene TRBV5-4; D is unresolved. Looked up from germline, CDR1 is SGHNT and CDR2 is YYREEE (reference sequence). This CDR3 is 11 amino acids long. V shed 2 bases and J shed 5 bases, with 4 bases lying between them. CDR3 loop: CASSFHETQYF. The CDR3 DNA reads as TGTGCCAGCAGCTTTCATGAGACCCAGTACTTC.

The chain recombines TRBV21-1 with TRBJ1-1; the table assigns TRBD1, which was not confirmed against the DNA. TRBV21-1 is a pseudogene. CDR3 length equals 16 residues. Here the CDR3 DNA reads TGTGCCACCGAGGGGGGACAGGGTCATCAAGACACTGAAGCTTTCTTT. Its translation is CATEGGQGHQDTEAFF.

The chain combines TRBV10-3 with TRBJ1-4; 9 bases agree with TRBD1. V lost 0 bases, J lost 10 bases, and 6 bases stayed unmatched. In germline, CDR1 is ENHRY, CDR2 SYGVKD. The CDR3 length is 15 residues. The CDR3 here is CAISESRQGDGKLFF. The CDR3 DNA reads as TGTGCCATCAGTGAGTCGAGACAGGGGGATGGAAAACTGTTTTTT.

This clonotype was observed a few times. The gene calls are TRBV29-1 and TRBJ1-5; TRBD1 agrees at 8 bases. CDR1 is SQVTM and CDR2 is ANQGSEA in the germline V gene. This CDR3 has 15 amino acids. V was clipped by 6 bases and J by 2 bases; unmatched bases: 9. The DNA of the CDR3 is TGCAGCGTGGAGATGGACAGGGTTGGCAATCAGCCCCAGCATTTT. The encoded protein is CSVEMDRVGNQPQHF.

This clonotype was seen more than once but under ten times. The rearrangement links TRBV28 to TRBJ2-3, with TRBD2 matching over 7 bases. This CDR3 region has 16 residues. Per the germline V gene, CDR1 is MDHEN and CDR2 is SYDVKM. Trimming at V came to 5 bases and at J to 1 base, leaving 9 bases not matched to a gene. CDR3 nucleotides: TGTGCCAGCAGTCGCACGGGAGGCGGCGGCACAGATACGCAGTATTTT. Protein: CASSRTGGGGTDTQYF.

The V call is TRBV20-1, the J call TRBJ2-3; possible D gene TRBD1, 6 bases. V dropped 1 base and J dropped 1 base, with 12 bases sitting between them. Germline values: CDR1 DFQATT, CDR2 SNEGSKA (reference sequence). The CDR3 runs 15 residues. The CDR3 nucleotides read TGCAGTGCTAGAGGGGGGCGGAGCCGCACAGATACGCAGTATTTT. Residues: CSARGGRSRTDTQYF.

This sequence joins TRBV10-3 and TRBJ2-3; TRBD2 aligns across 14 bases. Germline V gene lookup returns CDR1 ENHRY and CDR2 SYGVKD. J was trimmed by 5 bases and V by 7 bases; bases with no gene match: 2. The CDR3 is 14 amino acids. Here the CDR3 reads CAIKGTSGGDTQYF. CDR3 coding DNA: TGTGCCATCAAGGGGACTAGCGGGGGAGATACGCAGTATTTT.

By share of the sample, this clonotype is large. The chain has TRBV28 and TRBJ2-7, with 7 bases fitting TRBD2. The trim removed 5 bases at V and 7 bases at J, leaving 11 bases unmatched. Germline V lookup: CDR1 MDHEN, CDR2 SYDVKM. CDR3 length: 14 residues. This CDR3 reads CASSPTSPLGEQYF. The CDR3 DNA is TGTGCCAGCAGTCCGACTAGCCCCCTGGGGGAGCAGTACTTC.

CDR3 coding DNA: TGTGCCAGCAGTTTGGGGCGATCCTACGAGCAGTACTTC. Translated: CASSLGRSYEQYF. This chain links TRBV12-3 or TRBV12-4 with TRBJ2-7, with D possibly matching TRBD1 (5 bases). V dropped 3 bases and J dropped 1 base, with 7 bases sitting between them. The length of the CDR3 is 13 residues.

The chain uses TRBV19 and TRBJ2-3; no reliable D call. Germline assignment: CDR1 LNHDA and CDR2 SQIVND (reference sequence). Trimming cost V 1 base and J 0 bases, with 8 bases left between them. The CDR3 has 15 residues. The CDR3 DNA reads TGTGCCAGTAGTATAGCGGACGGGAGCACAGATACGCAGTATTTT. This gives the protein CASSIADGSTDTQYF.

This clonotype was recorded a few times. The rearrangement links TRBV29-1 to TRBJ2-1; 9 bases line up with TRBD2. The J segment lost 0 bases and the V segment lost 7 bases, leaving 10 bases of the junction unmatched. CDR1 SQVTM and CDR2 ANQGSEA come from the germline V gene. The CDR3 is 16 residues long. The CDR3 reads CSAPVAGGSSYNEQFF. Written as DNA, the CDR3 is TGCAGCGCCCCGGTGGCGGGAGGGAGCTCCTACAATGAGCAGTTCTTC.

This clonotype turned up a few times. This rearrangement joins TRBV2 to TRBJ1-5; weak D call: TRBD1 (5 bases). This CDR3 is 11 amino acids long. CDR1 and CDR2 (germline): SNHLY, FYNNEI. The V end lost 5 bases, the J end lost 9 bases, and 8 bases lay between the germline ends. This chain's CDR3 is CASSYQGPQHF. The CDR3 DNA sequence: TGTGCCAGCAGTTATCAGGGGCCCCAGCATTTT.

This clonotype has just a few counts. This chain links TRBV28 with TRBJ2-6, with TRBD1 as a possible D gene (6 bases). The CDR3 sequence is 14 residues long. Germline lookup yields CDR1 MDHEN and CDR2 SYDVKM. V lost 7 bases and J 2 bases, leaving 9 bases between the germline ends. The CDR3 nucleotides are TGTGCCAGCACGAAGGGGGCTGGGGCCAACGTCCTGACTTTC. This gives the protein CASTKGAGANVLTF.

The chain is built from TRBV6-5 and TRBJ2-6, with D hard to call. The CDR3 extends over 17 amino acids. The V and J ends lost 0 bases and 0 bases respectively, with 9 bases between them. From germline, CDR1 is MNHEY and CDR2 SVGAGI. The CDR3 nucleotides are TGTGCCAGCAGTTACTCGCCGTCAAGCTCTGGGGCCAACGTCCTGACTTTC. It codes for CASSYSPSSSGANVLTF.

The CDR3 region is CSASMGTTSGRVNEQFF. The CDR3, as DNA: TGCAGTGCTAGTATGGGGACAACTAGCGGGAGGGTAAATGAGCAGTTCTTC. The chain uses TRBV20-1 and TRBJ2-1, with 13 bases matching TRBD2. The CDR3 has 17 amino acids. Per the germline V gene, CDR1 is DFQATT and CDR2 is SNEGSKA (reference sequence). J lost 7 bases, V lost 3 bases, and 12 bases had no gene match.

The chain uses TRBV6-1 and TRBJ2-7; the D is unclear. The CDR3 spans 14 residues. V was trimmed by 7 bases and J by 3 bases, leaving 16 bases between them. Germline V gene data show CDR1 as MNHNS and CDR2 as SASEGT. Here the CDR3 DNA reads TGTGCCAGCAATCCCCGCCTGGGTTTCTACGAGCAGTACTTC. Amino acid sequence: CASNPRLGFYEQYF.

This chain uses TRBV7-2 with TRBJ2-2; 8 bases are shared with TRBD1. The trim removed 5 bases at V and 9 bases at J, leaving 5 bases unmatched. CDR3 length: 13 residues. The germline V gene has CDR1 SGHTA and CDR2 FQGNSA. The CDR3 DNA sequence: TGTGCCAGCAGCCCGGACAGGGACCGGGAGCTGTTTTTT. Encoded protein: CASSPDRDRELFF.

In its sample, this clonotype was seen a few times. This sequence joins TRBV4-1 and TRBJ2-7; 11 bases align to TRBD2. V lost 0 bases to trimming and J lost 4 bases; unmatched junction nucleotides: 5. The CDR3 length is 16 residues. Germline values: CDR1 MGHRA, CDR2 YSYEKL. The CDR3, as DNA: TGCGCCAGCAGCCAAGAGGGTCTAGCGGGAGGTTACGAGCAGTACTTC. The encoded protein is CASSQEGLAGGYEQYF.

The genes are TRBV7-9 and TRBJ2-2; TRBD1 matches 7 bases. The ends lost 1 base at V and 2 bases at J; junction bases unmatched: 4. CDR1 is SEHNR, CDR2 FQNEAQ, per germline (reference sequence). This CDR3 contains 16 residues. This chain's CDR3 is CASSLVGTANTGELFF. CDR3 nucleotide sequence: TGTGCCAGCAGCTTAGTAGGGACAGCTAACACCGGGGAGCTGTTTTTT.

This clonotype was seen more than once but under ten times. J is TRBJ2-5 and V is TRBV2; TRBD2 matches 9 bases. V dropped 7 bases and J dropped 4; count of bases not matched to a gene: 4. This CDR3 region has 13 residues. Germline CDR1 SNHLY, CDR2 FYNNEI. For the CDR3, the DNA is TGTGCCAGCAACCCTAGCGGGACAGAGACCCAGTACTTC. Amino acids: CASNPSGTETQYF.

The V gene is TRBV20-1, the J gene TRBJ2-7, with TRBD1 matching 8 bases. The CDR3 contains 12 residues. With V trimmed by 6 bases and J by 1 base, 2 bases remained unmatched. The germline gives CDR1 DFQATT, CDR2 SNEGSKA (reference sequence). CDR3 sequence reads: CSARQGSYEQYF. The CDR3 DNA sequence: TGCAGTGCGCGACAGGGGTCCTACGAGCAGTACTTC.

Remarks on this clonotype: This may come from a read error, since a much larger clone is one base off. CDR3 in amino acids: CASSDGNTDTQYF. Written as DNA, the CDR3 is TGTGCCAGCAGTGACGGGAACACAGATACGCAGTATTTT. The V and J genes are TRBV6-4 and TRBJ2-3; D uncertain. CDR1 is MRHNA, CDR2 SNTAGT, per germline. This CDR3 has 13 residues. V shed 2 bases and J shed 2 bases, with 5 bases lying between them.

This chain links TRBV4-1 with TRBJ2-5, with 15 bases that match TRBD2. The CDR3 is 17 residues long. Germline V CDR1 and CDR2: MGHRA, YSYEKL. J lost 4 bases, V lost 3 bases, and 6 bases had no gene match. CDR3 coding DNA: TGCGCCAGCAGCCATGGACTAGCGGGAGGGCCCAGAGAGACCCAGTACTTC. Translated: CASSHGLAGGPRETQYF.

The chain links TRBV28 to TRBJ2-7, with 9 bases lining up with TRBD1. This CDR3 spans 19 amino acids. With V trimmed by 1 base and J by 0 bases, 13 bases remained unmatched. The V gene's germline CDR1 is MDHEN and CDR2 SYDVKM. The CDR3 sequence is CASSLFVPGGTGSSYEQYF. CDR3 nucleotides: TGTGCCAGCAGTTTATTTGTGCCCGGTGGGACAGGGAGCTCCTACGAGCAGTACTTC.

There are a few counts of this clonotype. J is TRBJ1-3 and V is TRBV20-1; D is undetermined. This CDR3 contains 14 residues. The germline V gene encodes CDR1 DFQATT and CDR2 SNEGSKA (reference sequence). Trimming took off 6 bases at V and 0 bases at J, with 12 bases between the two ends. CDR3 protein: CSARRGDSGNTIYF. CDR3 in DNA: TGCAGTGCCCGACGGGGAGACTCTGGAAACACCATATATTTT.